A selection of T cell receptor beta chains follows, all from one sample in a study of blood T cell repertoires in COVID-19. Assay: immunoSEQ multiplex PCR; the TCRdb copy retains only in-frame clones and omits some. In the table there are 100,000 to 120,000 clones, 60% to 80% of which are singletons. The specimen sequenced was peripheral blood. These receptors were collected from a woman older than 75 with active or convalescent COVID-19. Both conserved end residues are part of each CDR3. Each record gives: clone size, J gene, V gene, D gene, CDR3 DNA, CDR3 protein. D genes are given only for firm matches. Clone size is stated in some rows and not others, as once, few, many or a class when expanded.

abundance: .; j_gene: TRBJ2-1; v_gene: TRBV5-1; d_gene: TRBD1; CDR3nt: TGCGCCAGCAGCTTACAGGGGGTGCAGTTCTTC; CDR3aa: CASSLQGVQFF
abundance: .; j_gene: TRBJ2-7; v_gene: TRBV21-1; d_gene: .; CDR3nt: TGTGCCAGACCAAAGGGGGAGCAGTACTTC; CDR3aa: CARPKGEQYF
abundance: once; j_gene: TRBJ2-2; v_gene: TRBV4-3; d_gene: TRBD2; CDR3nt: TGCGCCAGCAGCTTGGGTAGCGGGAGGGCCTACGGGGAGCTGTTTTTT; CDR3aa: CASSLGSGRAYGELFF
abundance: .; j_gene: TRBJ2-1; v_gene: TRBV20-1; d_gene: .; CDR3nt: TGCAGTGCTAGTGCGAAGGTAGCCCCCCCCTACAATGAGCAGTTCTTC; CDR3aa: CSASAKVAPPYNEQFF
abundance: .; j_gene: TRBJ2-1; v_gene: TRBV27; d_gene: .; CDR3nt: TGTGCCAGCAGTACTAAGGGGCTCAGGCTCTCCTACAATGAGCAGTTCTTC; CDR3aa: CASSTKGLRLSYNEQFF
abundance: .; j_gene: TRBJ2-3; v_gene: TRBV19; d_gene: .; CDR3nt: TGTGCCAGTAGTATATACCGGGCAGGGGATACGCAGTATTTT; CDR3aa: CASSIYRAGDTQYF
abundance: .; j_gene: TRBJ1-1; v_gene: TRBV18; d_gene: TRBD1; CDR3nt: TGTGCCAGCTCACCACAACGACAGGGGGTGGGTGAAGCTTTCTTT; CDR3aa: CASSPQRQGVGEAFF
abundance: .; j_gene: TRBJ1-4; v_gene: TRBV18; d_gene: TRBD1; CDR3nt: TGTGCCAGCTCACAGGGGGCCTTTAATGAAAAACTGTTTTTT; CDR3aa: CASSQGAFNEKLFF
abundance: .; j_gene: TRBJ1-1; v_gene: TRBV11-2; d_gene: TRBD1; CDR3nt: TGTGCCAGCAGCCCGCGGGACAGCGGAACCGCCGGGGCTTTCTTT; CDR3aa: CASSPRDSGTAGAFF
abundance: once; j_gene: TRBJ2-1; v_gene: TRBV4-1; d_gene: TRBD2; CDR3nt: TGCGCCAGCCGGATTAGCGGGACTAGCGATGAGCAGTTCTTC; CDR3aa: CASRISGTSDEQFF
abundance: .; j_gene: TRBJ1-2; v_gene: TRBV5-1; d_gene: TRBD1; CDR3nt: TGCGCCAGCAGCTCGCGACAGGGGGCGATGGGATACTATGGCTACACCTTC; CDR3aa: CASSSRQGAMGYYGYTF
abundance: .; j_gene: TRBJ2-2; v_gene: TRBV19; d_gene: .; CDR3nt: TGTGCCAGTAGTATTGGAGCCAATAGCGGAAACACCGGGGAGCTGTTTTTT; CDR3aa: CASSIGANSGNTGELFF
abundance: .; j_gene: TRBJ2-5; v_gene: TRBV7-2; d_gene: TRBD1; CDR3nt: TGTGCCAGCAGCTTATACGGGACAGGTCAAGAGACCCAGTACTTC; CDR3aa: CASSLYGTGQETQYF
abundance: once; j_gene: TRBJ2-1; v_gene: TRBV5-1; d_gene: TRBD1; CDR3nt: TGCGCCAGCAGCTTGGTGGACAGGCTCAATGAGCAGTTCTTC; CDR3aa: CASSLVDRLNEQFF